These T cell receptor beta chains were read from a single sample in a study of regulatory T cells in long-lasting Graves disease. TCRdb re-analysed the multiplex PCR reads in MiXCR, keeping a single row per CDR3 protein. The sample holds fewer than 550,000 distinct CDR3 sequences, about 16% seen once. This sample was also put to use in a study of T cells in Graves' hyperthyroidism and ophthalmopathy.

Specimen: peripheral blood mononuclear cells (PBMCs), collected at new diagnosis, from a patient treated with antithyroid drugs. These receptors were obtained from a woman aged 35-65 years with Graves disease. CDR3s include the opening cysteine and the closing phenylalanine or tryptophan. A D gene is named only where the DNA matches it firmly. Rows give clone size only sometimes, using once, few, many, or a class for an expanded clone.

>many|TRBV5-1|TRBJ2-7|-
TGCGCCAGCAGCCCCAAGGGGATCTACGAGCAGTACTTC
CASSPKGIYEQYF
>once|TRBV30|TRBJ2-7|-
TGTGCCTGGGGAAGAACTCGAGAGCAGTACTTC
CAWGRTREQYF
>many|TRBV5-1|TRBJ1-2|TRBD1
TGCGCCAGCAGCAGAGGGACAGATCCTAACTATGGCTACACCTTC
CASSRGTDPNYGYTF
>-|TRBV2|TRBJ2-4|-
TGTGCCAGCAGCCTTGACTCCATCGGTTCCAAAAACATTCAGTACTTC
CASSLDSIGSKNIQYF
>-|TRBV5-6|TRBJ2-3|-
TGTGCCAGCAGCGGTGGACAGACCCTCACAGATACGCAGTATTTT
CASSGGQTLTDTQYF
>few|TRBV11-3|TRBJ2-2|-
TGTGCCAGCAGCTCGGACGGGGGGCACACCGGGGAGCTGTTTTTT
CASSSDGGHTGELFF
>few|TRBV6-1|TRBJ2-3|-
TGTGCCAGCAAAAGGGGGCGGGGGACCAGCACAGATACGCAGTATTTT
CASKRGRGTSTDTQYF
>many|TRBV11-2|TRBJ2-7|-
TGTGCCAGCAGCTTAGGGACATTGTACTACGAGCAGTACTTC
CASSLGTLYYEQYF
>many|TRBV6-5|TRBJ2-5|TRBD1
TGTGCCAGCAGTTACGGTCCAGGGGGAAACGAAGAGACCCAGTACTTC
CASSYGPGGNEETQYF
>many|TRBV4-1|TRBJ1-2|-
TGCGCCAGCAGGGCCTGGGACGGACTTGGAAGCTATGGCTACACCTTC
CASRAWDGLGSYGYTF
>many|TRBV10-3|TRBJ2-7|TRBD1
TGTGCCATCAGTGAAGGGACAGGGCCGGGCGAGCAGTACTTC
CAISEGTGPGEQYF
>-|TRBV18|TRBJ2-5|-
TGTACCAGCTCACCACTTGCGGGGCAAGGAGAGACCCAGTACTTC
CTSSPLAGQGETQYF
>few|TRBV12-3/TRBV12-4|TRBJ1-4|-
TGTGCCAGCATGCTGGCGTATGGGGAAAAACTGTTTTTT
CASMLAYGEKLFF
>many|TRBV6-1|TRBJ2-2|-
TGTGCCAGCAGACCCCTAACAGGGAGCGACGGGGAGCTGTTTTTT
CASRPLTGSDGELFF
>many|TRBV6-5|TRBJ2-1|-
TGTGCCAGCAGTTACGCAGCGAGCTCCTACAATGAGCAGTTCTTC
CASSYAASSYNEQFF
>-|TRBV24-1|TRBJ2-3|TRBD2
TGTGCCACTGGGGTTAGCGGGAACACAGATACGCAGTATTTT
CATGVSGNTDTQYF
>many|TRBV2|TRBJ1-2|-
TGTGCCAGCAGTGTTTCCGGGACGGGATTTGGCTACACCTTC
CASSVSGTGFGYTF
>many|TRBV7-2|TRBJ1-5|-
TGTGCCAGCAGCCCCCGGGGGCCGGGCAATCAGCCCCAGCATTTT
CASSPRGPGNQPQHF
>few|TRBV9|TRBJ1-2|-
TGTGCCAGCAGCCCAGCGACAGGTTGGAACTATGGCTACACCTTC
CASSPATGWNYGYTF
>many|TRBV9|TRBJ2-7|TRBD1
TGTGCCAGCAGCCCTTCGGGACAGCTGGGCGAGCAGTACTTC
CASSPSGQLGEQYF
>-|TRBV9|TRBJ2-5|TRBD2
TGTGCCAGCAGCGTGGGGGGGAGGGAGACCCAGTACTTC
CASSVGGRETQYF
>-|TRBV20-1|TRBJ2-1|-
TGCAGTGTACCGCCCCGGGACCTAATCAATGAGCAGTTCTTC
CSVPPRDLINEQFF
>many|TRBV11-2|TRBJ1-1|-
TGTGCCAGCAGCTTAGTTCCGGACACTGAAGCTTTCTTT
CASSLVPDTEAFF
>many|TRBV6-1|TRBJ1-4|-
TGTGCCAGCAGCAGGACAGCAACTAATGAAAAACTGTTTTTT
CASSRTATNEKLFF
>few|TRBV20-1|TRBJ2-4|-
TGCAGTGCTAGAGATAATCGGCCCGCGCGGGCCAAAAACATTCAGTACTTC
CSARDNRPARAKNIQYF
>many|TRBV27|TRBJ2-7|-
TGTGCCAGCAGTTCATCCCCCTCGTCATATCACTACGAGCAGTACTTC
CASSSSPSSYHYEQYF
>few|TRBV4-1|TRBJ2-5|-
TGCGCCAGCAGCCAACTGTCTCGACTGGAGACCCAGTACTTC
CASSQLSRLETQYF
>few|TRBV7-2|TRBJ1-1|-
TGTGCCAGCAGCCGGACGGTCGATCTCCCTTACACTGAAGCTTTCTTT
CASSRTVDLPYTEAFF
>-|TRBV7-8|TRBJ2-1|-
TGTGCCAGCAGCTTCCTTTATAGCGGCAATGAGCAGTTCTTC
CASSFLYSGNEQFF
>many|TRBV5-1|TRBJ2-7|TRBD1
TGCGCCAGCAGCCCTGGGTCGACAGGGGGTGGCCACGAGCAGTACTTC
CASSPGSTGGGHEQYF
>many|TRBV12-3/TRBV12-4|TRBJ1-1|-
TGTGCCAGCAGTCCCGGACAAAAGAACACTGAAGCTTTCTTT
CASSPGQKNTEAFF
>-|TRBV2|TRBJ2-2|-
TGTGCCAGCAGTAGGGTGCCAGGGGAGCTGTTTTTT
CASSRVPGELFF
>many|TRBV11-2|TRBJ2-7|TRBD1
TGTGCCAGCAGCTTATTGAGGGGGACAGGGGTTTACGAGCAGTACTTC
CASSLLRGTGVYEQYF
>-|TRBV19|TRBJ2-7|-
TGTGCCAGTAGAACACGGGATGGTTCCTACGAGCAGTACTTC
CASRTRDGSYEQYF
>few|TRBV5-5|TRBJ1-6|-
TGTGCCAGCGGATCAACGTTGGGTGCGTGGTCACCCCTCCACTTT
CASGSTLGAWSPLHF
>many|TRBV11-3|TRBJ2-7|-
TGTGCCAGCAGCCCCTCGGGCCGAGGATCGTCCTACGAGCAGTACTTC
CASSPSGRGSSYEQYF
>-|TRBV5-1|TRBJ2-3|-
TGCGCCAGCAGCTTGACACAGGGAAACGGAGATACGCAGTATTTT
CASSLTQGNGDTQYF
>many|TRBV30|TRBJ2-3|-
TGTGCCTGGAGTGCAATAGCGGGCACAGATACGCAGTATTTT
CAWSAIAGTDTQYF
>many|TRBV12-3/TRBV12-4|TRBJ1-2|TRBD1
TGTGCCAGCACGGGACAGGGGATCTATGGCTACACCTTC
CASTGQGIYGYTF
>many|TRBV5-1|TRBJ2-1|-
TGCGCCAGCAGCTTAGGGGGGGACTATGAGCAGTTCTTC
CASSLGGDYEQFF
>-|TRBV30|TRBJ1-5|-
TGTGCCTGGAGTGTAGAAAGCAATCAGCCCCAGCATTTT
CAWSVESNQPQHF
>many|TRBV3-1|TRBJ1-3|-
TGTGCCAGCAGTTCGGGGCGATCTGGAAACACCATATATTTT
CASSSGRSGNTIYF
>-|TRBV20-1|TRBJ2-7|-
TGCAATGCTAGAGATATAAGGGGACCTTCCTACGAGCAGTACTTC
CNARDIRGPSYEQYF
>many|TRBV7-2|TRBJ2-1|TRBD2
TGTGCCAGCAGCTTAGTACTAGCGGGGGGGTATGAGCAGTTCTTC
CASSLVLAGGYEQFF
>many|TRBV12-3/TRBV12-4|TRBJ2-7|-
TGTGCCACCCTTAGGACTGGGTCCTACGAGCAGTACTTC
CATLRTGSYEQYF
>-|TRBV5-1|TRBJ1-1|-
TGCGCCAGCAGCTTGTGGGGAGGGGATAAGTGTTTCTTT
CASSLWGGDKCFF
>many|TRBV6-1|TRBJ1-1|-
TGTGCCAGCAAGGAGAGCGCGAACACTGAAGCTTTCTTT
CASKESANTEAFF
>many|TRBV27|TRBJ2-2|-
TGTGCCAGCAGTGGTGGGACTCCCCGTCTGTTTTTT
CASSGGTPRLFF
>many|TRBV10-1|TRBJ2-7|TRBD2
TGCGCCAGCAGTATGAGCGGGGATGTTTACGAGCAGTACTTC
CASSMSGDVYEQYF
>-|TRBV6-5|TRBJ1-4|-
TGTGCCAGCAGTTACTCGGCCGGGGGGAATGAAAAACTGTTTTTT
CASSYSAGGNEKLFF